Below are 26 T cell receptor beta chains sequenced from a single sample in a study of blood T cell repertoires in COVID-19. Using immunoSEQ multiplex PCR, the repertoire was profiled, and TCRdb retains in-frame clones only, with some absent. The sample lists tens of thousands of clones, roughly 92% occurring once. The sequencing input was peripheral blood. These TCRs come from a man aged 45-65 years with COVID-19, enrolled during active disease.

CDR3 sequence reads: CASSAGTGDEETQYF. The CDR3 DNA is TGTGCCAGCAGCGCCGGGACAGGGGATGAGGAGACCCAGTACTTC. J is TRBJ2-5 and V is TRBV9, with 10 bases identical to TRBD1. This CDR3 comprises 15 residues. Germline V gene sequence: CDR1 SGDLS, CDR2 YYNGEE. V lost 3 bases, J lost 5 bases, and 7 bases stayed unmatched.

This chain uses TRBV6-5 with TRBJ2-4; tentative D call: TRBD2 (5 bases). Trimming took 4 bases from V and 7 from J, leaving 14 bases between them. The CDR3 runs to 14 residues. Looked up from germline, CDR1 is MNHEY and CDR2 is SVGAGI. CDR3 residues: CASSFETSGNIQYF. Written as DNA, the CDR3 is TGTGCCAGCAGTTTTGAGACATCGGGGAACATTCAGTACTTC.

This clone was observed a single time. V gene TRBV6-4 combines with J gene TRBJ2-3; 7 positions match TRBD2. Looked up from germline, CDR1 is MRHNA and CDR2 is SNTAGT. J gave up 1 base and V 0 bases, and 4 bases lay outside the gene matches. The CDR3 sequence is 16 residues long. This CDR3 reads CASSDSSGAGTDTQYF. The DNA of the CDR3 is TGTGCCAGCAGTGACTCGAGCGGGGCGGGCACAGATACGCAGTATTTT.

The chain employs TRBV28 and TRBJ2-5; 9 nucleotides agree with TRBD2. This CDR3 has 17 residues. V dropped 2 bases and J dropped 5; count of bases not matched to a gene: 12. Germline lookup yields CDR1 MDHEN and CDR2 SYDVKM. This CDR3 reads CASSLLFPGTSLETQYF. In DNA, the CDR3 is TGTGCCAGCAGTTTACTTTTTCCCGGGACTAGCCTCGAGACCCAGTACTTC.

CDR3 nucleotides: TGCAGCGTGGCGCCGGGACAGTACACAGATACGCAGTATTTT. Its translation is CSVAPGQYTDTQYF. The chain joins TRBV29-1 to TRBJ2-3; 7 nucleotides agree with TRBD1. Germline CDR1 reads SQVTM; CDR2 reads ANQGSEA. Trimming at V came to 6 bases and at J to 2 bases, leaving 8 bases not matched to a gene. This CDR3 spans 14 amino acids.

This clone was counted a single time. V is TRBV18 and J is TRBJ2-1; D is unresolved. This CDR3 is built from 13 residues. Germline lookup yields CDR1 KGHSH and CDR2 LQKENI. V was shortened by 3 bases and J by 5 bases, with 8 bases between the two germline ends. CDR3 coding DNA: TGTGCCAGCTCACCTACTACCGACAATGAGCAGTTCTTC. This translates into CASSPTTDNEQFF.

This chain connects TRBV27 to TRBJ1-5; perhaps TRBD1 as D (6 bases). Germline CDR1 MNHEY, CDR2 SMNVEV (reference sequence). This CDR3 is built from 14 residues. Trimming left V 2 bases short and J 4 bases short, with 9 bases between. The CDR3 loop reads CASSLRQANQPQHF. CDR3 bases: TGTGCCAGCAGTTTAAGACAGGCGAATCAGCCCCAGCATTTT.

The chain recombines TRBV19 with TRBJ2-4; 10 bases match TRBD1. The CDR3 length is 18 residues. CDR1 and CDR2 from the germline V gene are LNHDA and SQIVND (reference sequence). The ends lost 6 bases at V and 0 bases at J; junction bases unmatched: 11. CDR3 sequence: CASSSGQGLGLAKNIQYF. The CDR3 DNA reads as TGTGCCAGTAGCTCGGGACAGGGGTTGGGACTAGCCAAAAACATTCAGTACTTC. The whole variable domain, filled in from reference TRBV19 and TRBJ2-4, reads DGGITQSPKYLFRKEGQNVTLSCEQNLNHDAMYWYRQDPGQGLRLIYYSQIVNDFQKGDIAEGYSVSREKKESFPLTVTSAQKNPTAFYLCASSSGQGLGLAKNIQYFGAGTRLSVL.

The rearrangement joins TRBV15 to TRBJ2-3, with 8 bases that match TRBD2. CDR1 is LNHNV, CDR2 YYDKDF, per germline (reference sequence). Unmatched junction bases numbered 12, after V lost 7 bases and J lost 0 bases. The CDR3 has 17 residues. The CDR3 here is CATTTARPSGSTDTQYF. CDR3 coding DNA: TGTGCCACCACCACCGCCCGGCCTAGCGGGAGCACAGATACGCAGTATTTT.

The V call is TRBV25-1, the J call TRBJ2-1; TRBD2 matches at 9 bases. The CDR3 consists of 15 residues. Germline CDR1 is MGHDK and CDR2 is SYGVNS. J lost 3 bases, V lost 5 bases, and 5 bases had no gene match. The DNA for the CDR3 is TGTGCCAGCAGTCGTCGGACTAGCGACTACAATGAGCAGTTCTTC. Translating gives CASSRRTSDYNEQFF. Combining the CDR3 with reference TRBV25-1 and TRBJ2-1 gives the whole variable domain EADIYQTPRYLVIGTGKKITLECSQTMGHDKMYWYQQDPGMELHLIHYSYGVNSTEKGDLSSESTVSRIRTEHFPLTLESARPSHTSQYLCASSRRTSDYNEQFFGPGTRLTVL.

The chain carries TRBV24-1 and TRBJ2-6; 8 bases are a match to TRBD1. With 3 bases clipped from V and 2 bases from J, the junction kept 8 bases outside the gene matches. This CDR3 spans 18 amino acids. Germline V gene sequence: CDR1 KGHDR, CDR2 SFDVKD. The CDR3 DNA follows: TGTGCCACCAGTGATCCACAGGGGGATGTAGCTGGGGCCAACGTCCTGACTTTC. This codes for CATSDPQGDVAGANVLTF.

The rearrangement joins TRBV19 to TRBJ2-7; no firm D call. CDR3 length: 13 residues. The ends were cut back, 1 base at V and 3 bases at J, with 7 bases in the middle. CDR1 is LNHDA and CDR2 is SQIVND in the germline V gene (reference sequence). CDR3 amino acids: CASSIARGYEQYF. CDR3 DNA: TGTGCCAGTAGTATAGCCAGAGGCTACGAGCAGTACTTC.

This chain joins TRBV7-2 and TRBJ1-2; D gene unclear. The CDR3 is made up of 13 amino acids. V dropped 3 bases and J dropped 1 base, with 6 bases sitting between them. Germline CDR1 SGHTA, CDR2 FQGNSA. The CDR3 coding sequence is TGTGCCAGCAGCTTGTACAGTAACTATGGCTACACCTTC. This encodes CASSLYSNYGYTF.

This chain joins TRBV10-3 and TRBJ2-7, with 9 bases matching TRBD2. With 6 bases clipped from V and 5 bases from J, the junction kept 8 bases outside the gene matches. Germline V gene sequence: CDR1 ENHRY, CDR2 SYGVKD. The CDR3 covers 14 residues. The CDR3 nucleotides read TGTGCCATCAGGCAGCGCGGGAGGGCCGACGAGCAGTACTTC. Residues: CAIRQRGRADEQYF.

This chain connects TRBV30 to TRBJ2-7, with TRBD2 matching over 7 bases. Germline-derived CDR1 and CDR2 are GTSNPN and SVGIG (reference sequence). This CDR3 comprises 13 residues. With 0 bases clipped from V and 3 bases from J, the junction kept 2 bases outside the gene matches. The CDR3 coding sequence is TGTGCCTGGAGTGTTGGGGGGGACTACGAGCAGTACTTC. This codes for CAWSVGGDYEQYF.

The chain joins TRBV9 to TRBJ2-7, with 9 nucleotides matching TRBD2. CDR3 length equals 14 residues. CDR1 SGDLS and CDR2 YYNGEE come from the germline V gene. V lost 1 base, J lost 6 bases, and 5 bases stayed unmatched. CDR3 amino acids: CASSVKREALEQYF. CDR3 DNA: TGTGCCAGCAGCGTAAAGCGGGAGGCTCTCGAGCAGTACTTC.

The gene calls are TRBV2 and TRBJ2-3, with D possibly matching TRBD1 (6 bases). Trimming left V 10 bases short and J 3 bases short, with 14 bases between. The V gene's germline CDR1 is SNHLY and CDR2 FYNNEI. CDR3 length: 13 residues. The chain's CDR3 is CATPKGETDTQYF. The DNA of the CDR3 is TGTGCCACCCCCAAGGGGGAAACAGATACGCAGTATTTT.

The CDR3 region has the DNA TGTGCCAGCAGAGAGGGACACCACTTGACAGATACGCAGTATTTT. This sequence encodes CASREGHHLTDTQYF. V gene TRBV7-2 combines with J gene TRBJ2-3; a weak D match, TRBD1 (6 bases). V lost 6 bases, J lost 3 bases, and 16 bases lay in between. This CDR3 has 15 residues. Germline-derived CDR1 and CDR2 are SGHTA and FQGNSA.

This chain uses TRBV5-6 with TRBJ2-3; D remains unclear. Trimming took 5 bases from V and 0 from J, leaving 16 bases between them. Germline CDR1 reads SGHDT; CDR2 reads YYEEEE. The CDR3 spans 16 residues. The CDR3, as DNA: TGTGCCAGCAGGCCCCCGTTGAGAACTAGCACAGATACGCAGTATTTT. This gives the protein CASRPPLRTSTDTQYF.

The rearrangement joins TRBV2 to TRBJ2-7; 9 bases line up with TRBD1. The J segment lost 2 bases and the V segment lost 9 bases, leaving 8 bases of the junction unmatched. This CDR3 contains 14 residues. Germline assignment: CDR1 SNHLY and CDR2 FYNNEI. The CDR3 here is CASNPGTGTYEQYF. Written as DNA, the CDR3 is TGTGCCAGTAACCCCGGGACAGGGACCTACGAGCAGTACTTC.

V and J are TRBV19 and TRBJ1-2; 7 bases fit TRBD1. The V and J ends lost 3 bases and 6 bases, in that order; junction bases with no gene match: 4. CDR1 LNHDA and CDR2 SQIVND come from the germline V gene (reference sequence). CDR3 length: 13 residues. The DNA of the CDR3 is TGTGCCAGTAGTATGGGACAGAGGGATGGCTACACCTTC. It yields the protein CASSMGQRDGYTF. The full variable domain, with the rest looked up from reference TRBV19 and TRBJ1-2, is DGGITQSPKYLFRKEGQNVTLSCEQNLNHDAMYWYRQDPGQGLRLIYYSQIVNDFQKGDIAEGYSVSREKKESFPLTVTSAQKNPTAFYLCASSMGQRDGYTFGSGTRLTVV.

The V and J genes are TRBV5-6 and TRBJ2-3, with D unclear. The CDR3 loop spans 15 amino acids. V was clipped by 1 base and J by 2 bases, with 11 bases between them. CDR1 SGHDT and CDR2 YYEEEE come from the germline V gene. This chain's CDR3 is CASSLLLRFTDTQYF. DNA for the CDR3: TGTGCCAGCAGCTTGTTGTTGCGGTTCACAGATACGCAGTATTTT.

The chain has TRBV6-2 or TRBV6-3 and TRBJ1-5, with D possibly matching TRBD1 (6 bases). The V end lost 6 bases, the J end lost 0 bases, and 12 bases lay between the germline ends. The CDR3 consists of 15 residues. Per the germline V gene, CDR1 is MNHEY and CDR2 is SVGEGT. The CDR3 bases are TGTGCCAGCAGCGCCAGGGGTTATAGCAATCAGCCCCAGCATTTT. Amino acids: CASSARGYSNQPQHF.

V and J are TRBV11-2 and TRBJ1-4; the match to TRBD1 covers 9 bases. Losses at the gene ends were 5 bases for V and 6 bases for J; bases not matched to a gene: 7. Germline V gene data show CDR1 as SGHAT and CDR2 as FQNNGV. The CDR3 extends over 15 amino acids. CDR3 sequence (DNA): TGTGCCAGCAGCCCTCCGGGACAGGGTTATGAAAAACTGTTTTTT. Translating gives CASSPPGQGYEKLFF.

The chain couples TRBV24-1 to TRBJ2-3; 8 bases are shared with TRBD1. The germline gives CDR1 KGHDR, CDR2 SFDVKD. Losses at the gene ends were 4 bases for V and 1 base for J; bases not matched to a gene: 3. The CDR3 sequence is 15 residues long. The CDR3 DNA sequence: TGTGCCACCAGTGAAACAGGGGGGCGCACAGATACGCAGTATTTT. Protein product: CATSETGGRTDTQYF.

CDR3 sequence reads: CASSLYGVNTEAFF. The CDR3 nucleotides read TGTGCCAGCAGCTTATACGGAGTGAACACTGAAGCTTTCTTT. The chain uses TRBV7-9 and TRBJ1-1; D remains unclear. V lost 2 bases to trimming and J lost 0 bases, with 7 bases between them. CDR3 length equals 14 residues. Germline V gives CDR1 SEHNR, CDR2 FQNEAQ (reference sequence).